These 7 T cell receptor beta chains were sequenced from one sample in a study of T cell responses to AZD1222 COVID-19 vaccine. Produced via immunoSEQ multiplex PCR; TCRdb's table is partial and in-frame only. The table has roughly 160,000 clones, under 95% seen once. Sequencing was performed on peripheral blood, taken on day 0 of MenACWY control vaccination. The receptors derive from an adult in good health.

The chain carries TRBV5-8 and TRBJ1-3, with D possibly matching TRBD1 (5 bases). CDR3 size: 16 residues. V lost 1 base to trimming and J lost 2 bases, with 13 bases between them. Germline V gene sequence: CDR1 SGHTS, CDR2 YDEGEE. CDR3 nucleotide sequence: TGTGCCAGCAGCTTGACTCTAGGGGAGGCTGGAAACACCATATATTTT. As protein: CASSLTLGEAGNTIYF.

For this clone: At one end the junction does not follow the germline gene, possibly because of a read error. The chain has TRBV14 and TRBJ2-7; D uncertain. The length of the CDR3 is 16 residues. CDR1 is SGHDN, CDR2 FVKESK, per germline. The CDR3 loop is CASSHLPGPGSPPGSF. The CDR3 bases are TGTGCCAGCAGCCATCTTCCCGGACCGGGCAGCCCTCCCGGGTCGTTC. The complete variable domain, with remaining parts taken from reference TRBV14 and TRBJ2-7, reads EAGVTQFPSHSVIEKGQTVTLRCDPISGHDNLYWYRRVMGKEIKFLLHFVKESKQDESGMPNNRFLAERTGGTYSTLKVQPAELEDSGVYFCASSHLPGPGSPPGSFGPGTRLTVT.

The chain is built from TRBV5-4 and TRBJ1-1, with D maybe TRBD1 (5 bases). V was pared by 1 base and J by 5 bases, with 15 bases between. CDR1 is SGHNT and CDR2 is YYREEE in the germline V gene (reference sequence). The CDR3 contains 15 residues. The CDR3 loop is CASSLFGGRITEAFF. The CDR3 nucleotides read TGTGCCAGCAGCTTGTTTGGGGGGAGGATTACTGAAGCTTTCTTT.

The chain uses TRBV29-1 and TRBJ2-5, with 9 positions matching TRBD2. The germline V gene encodes CDR1 SQVTM and CDR2 ANQGSEA. V lost 7 bases and J lost 5; bases outside the gene matches: 11. The CDR3 has 14 residues. The CDR3 sequence: CSADSGSGGETQYF. The CDR3 coding sequence is TGCAGCGCTGATAGCGGGAGCGGCGGGGAGACCCAGTACTTC.

The V call is TRBV27, the J call TRBJ1-2; D not certain. The V gene's germline CDR1 is MNHEY and CDR2 SMNVEV (reference sequence). The CDR3 is made up of 13 amino acids. V lost 3 bases to trimming and J lost 2 bases, with 7 bases between them. Here the CDR3 reads CASSFKENYGYTF. The CDR3 nucleotides read TGTGCCAGCAGTTTCAAGGAAAACTATGGCTACACCTTC.

The chain employs TRBV23-1 and TRBJ1-2; 7 nucleotides agree with TRBD1. Being an ORF, TRBV23-1 has a function that is uncertain. The junction had 17 bases not matched to a gene; V was cut back by 8 bases and J by 8 bases. This CDR3 spans 15 amino acids. The CDR3 region is CASPPSTGKVGGYTF. In DNA, the CDR3 is TGCGCCAGCCCCCCCTCGACAGGGAAGGTAGGGGGCTACACCTTC.

This chain joins TRBV6-6 and TRBJ2-2; TRBD2 aligns across 8 bases. The J segment lost 0 bases and the V segment lost 4 bases, leaving 4 bases of the junction unmatched. Germline V gene data show CDR1 as MNHNY and CDR2 as SVGAGI (reference sequence). This CDR3 has 16 amino acids. CDR3 DNA sequence: TGTGCCAGCAGTTTATCGGGACTAGCGAACACCGGGGAGCTGTTTTTT. Its protein is CASSLSGLANTGELFF.